The present T cell receptor beta chain was sequenced within a study of lymphopenia after photon versus proton radiotherapy. Study-wide findings and caveats: Post-nadir diversity loss with photons came from oligoclonal expansion, particularly CD8+ Temra cells.

On this clone: Its antigen is currently unknown.

Some clones are missing from TCRdb's copy, which holds only in-frame ones; the method was immunoSEQ multiplex PCR. The sample carries 40,000 or so clones, 85% recorded once. Germline V gene lookup returns CDR1 KGHSH and CDR2 LQKENI. The trim removed 7 bases at V and 3 bases at J, leaving 5 bases unmatched. This CDR3 spans 14 amino acids. The chain carries TRBV18 and TRBJ1-1; TRBD1 aligns across 10 bases. The specimen was peripheral blood, collected from a patient treated with photon-based radiotherapy. This TCR came from a man in his forties with gastric cancer. This chain's CDR3 is CASFPGQGYTEAFF. The CDR3 coding sequence is TGTGCCAGCTTCCCGGGACAGGGGTACACTGAAGCTTTCTTT.